The clone carrying this TCR beta chain has a count of ten or more. Donor samples were obtained from healthy Caucasian individuals from Russia, aged about 6 to 100. Drawn from each donor were approximately 10 milliliters of peripheral blood. These data are taken from a study of blood T cells in healthy people across ages. V lost 2 bases, J lost 6 bases, and 14 bases lay in between. Germline CDR1 reads ENHRY; CDR2 reads SYGVKD. The length of the CDR3 is 14 residues. Sample-barcoded 5' priming and a J-beta primer mix drove a second PCR of 7 to 11 cycles. TCRdb recomputed calls from the 5' RACE reads with MiXCR, one row per CDR3 protein. The sample contains roughly 1,700,000 distinct CDR3 sequences, roughly 27% of which appear only once.

Sequenced sample: blood. The sequence was collected from a woman between 25 and 40 years old in good health. The chain recombines TRBV10-3 with TRBJ2-7; D remains unclear. In DNA, the CDR3 is TGTGCCATCAGTGAGCCCCCTCCGGTCTCCGAGCAGTACTTC. Translating it yields CAISEPPPVSEQYF.